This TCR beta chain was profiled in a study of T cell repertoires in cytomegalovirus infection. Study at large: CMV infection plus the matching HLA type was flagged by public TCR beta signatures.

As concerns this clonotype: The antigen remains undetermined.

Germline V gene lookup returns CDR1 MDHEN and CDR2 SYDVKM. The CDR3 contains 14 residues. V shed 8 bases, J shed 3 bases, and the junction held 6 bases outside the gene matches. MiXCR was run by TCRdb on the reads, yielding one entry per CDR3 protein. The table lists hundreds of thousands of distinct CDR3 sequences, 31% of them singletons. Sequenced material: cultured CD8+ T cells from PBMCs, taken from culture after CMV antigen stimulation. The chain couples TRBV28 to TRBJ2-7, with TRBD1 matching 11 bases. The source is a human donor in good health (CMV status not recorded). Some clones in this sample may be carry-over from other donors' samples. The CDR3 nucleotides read TGTGCCAGCTCCCGGGACAGGGGGTACTACGAGCAGTACTTC. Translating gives CASSRDRGYYEQYF.